Each of the 16 T cell receptor beta chains below was sequenced from the same sample in a study of blood T cells in healthy people across ages. PCR was performed a second time for about 6 to 11 cycles using a sample-barcoded 5' primer and a J-beta primer mix. TCRdb analysed the 5' RACE reads with MiXCR anew, one entry per CDR3 protein. This table has about 1.6 million distinct CDR3 sequences, around 35% appearing once. Material for sequencing was blood. Source of these receptors: a woman aged 25 to 39 in good health.

V and J are TRBV29-1 and TRBJ2-2; D uncertain. Germline assignment: CDR1 SQVTM and CDR2 ANQGSEA. V was cut by 7 bases and J by 2 bases, with 14 bases left in between. This CDR3 is built from 14 residues. The CDR3: CSAYSVLNTGELFF. As DNA, the CDR3 is TGCAGCGCCTACAGCGTTCTTAACACCGGGGAGCTGTTTTTT.

In its sample, this clonotype was seen a few times. The chain combines TRBV6-2 or TRBV6-3 with TRBJ1-5; TRBD1 matches 7 bases. The CDR3 sequence is 19 residues long. With 3 bases clipped from V and 0 bases from J, the junction kept 14 bases outside the gene matches. CDR1 MNHEY and CDR2 SVGEGT come from the germline V gene. This CDR3 is CASSYTEKEGAYSNQPQHF. In DNA form, the CDR3 reads TGTGCCAGCAGTTATACGGAGAAGGAGGGGGCGTATAGCAATCAGCCCCAGCATTTT.

The chain is built from TRBV10-3 and TRBJ2-1; D tentatively fits TRBD1 or TRBD2 (5 bases each). The CDR3 sequence is 14 residues long. Trimming left V 6 bases short and J 7 bases short, with 16 bases between. CDR1 and CDR2 (germline): ENHRY, SYGVKD. The CDR3 sequence is CAIRGDRPGNEQFF. CDR3 nucleotide sequence: TGTGCCATCAGAGGGGACCGACCTGGGAATGAGCAGTTCTTC.

In regard to this clonotype: One end of the junction varies from germline; a read error may be responsible. CDR3 loop: CASRGSGPFYNEQFF. CDR3 sequence (DNA): TGTGCCAGCAGGGGAAGCGGTCCTTTCTACAACGAGCAGTTCTTC. V gene TRBV6-5 combines with J gene TRBJ2-1; D may be TRBD2 (5 bases). Per the germline V gene, CDR1 is MNHEY and CDR2 is SVGAGI. This CDR3 spans 15 amino acids.

This clonotype showed up just a few times. The V gene is TRBV12-3 or TRBV12-4, the J gene TRBJ1-4; 7 bases line up with TRBD1. Germline trimming cut 10 bases from V and 2 bases from J; bases unmatched to any gene: 7. The length of the CDR3 is 14 residues. The CDR3 coding sequence is TGTGCCACGGCACAGGGGTTGACTAATGAAAAACTGTTTTTT. Residues: CATAQGLTNEKLFF.

The rearrangement links TRBV11-2 to TRBJ2-1, with 9 bases aligning to TRBD2. Germline loops: CDR1 SGHAT, CDR2 FQNNGV. J lost 6 bases, V lost 0 bases, and 3 bases had no gene match. The CDR3 is 15 amino acids. The DNA of the CDR3 is TGTGCCAGCAGCTTAGAGCGGGGGGGCTTCAATGAGCAGTTCTTC. It codes for CASSLERGGFNEQFF.

The chain couples TRBV2 to TRBJ2-5, with 9 bases fitting TRBD2. This CDR3 spans 17 amino acids. Trimming cost V 6 bases and J 2 bases; bases outside gene matches: 13. CDR1 is SNHLY and CDR2 is FYNNEI in the germline V gene. The DNA of the CDR3 is TGTGCCAGCAGGGAGTTTAGCGGGGGTTACCGGCAAGAGACCCAGTACTTC. Protein: CASREFSGGYRQETQYF.

The V and J genes are TRBV2 and TRBJ2-7; 10 nucleotides align to TRBD2. Germline V gene lookup returns CDR1 SNHLY and CDR2 FYNNEI. The CDR3 sequence is 16 residues long. V lost 5 bases and J lost 0; bases outside the gene matches: 7. In DNA, the CDR3 is TGTGCCAGCAGTCCCGGGCTAGCGGGGGTCTCCTACGAGCAGTACTTC. Translation: CASSPGLAGVSYEQYF. Drawing the rest from reference TRBV2 and TRBJ2-7, the complete variable domain is EPEVTQTPSHQVTQMGQEVILRCVPISNHLYFYWYRQILGQKVEFLVSFYNNEISEKSEIFDDQFSVERPDGSNFTLKIRSTKLEDSAMYFCASSPGLAGVSYEQYFGPGTRLTVT.

This clonotype was found a few times. The chain is built from TRBV27 and TRBJ2-7, with 10 bases lining up with TRBD2. Germline CDR1 reads MNHEY; CDR2 reads SMNVEV (reference sequence). The J segment lost 0 bases and the V segment lost 6 bases, leaving 5 bases of the junction unmatched. This CDR3 contains 15 residues. For the CDR3, the DNA is TGTGCCAGCAGCTCCGGGACTAGCGCCTCCTACGAGCAGTACTTC. It specifies CASSSGTSASYEQYF.

This clonotype has a handful of counts. This chain connects TRBV5-5 to TRBJ2-6; TRBD1 is a possible D gene (6 bases). V dropped 3 bases and J dropped 0 bases, with 19 bases sitting between them. Germline CDR1 is SGHKS and CDR2 is YYEKEE (reference sequence). CDR3 length: 19 amino acids. The chain's CDR3 is CASSSPTGKGVSGANVLTF. For the CDR3, the DNA is TGTGCCAGCAGCTCGCCGACAGGCAAAGGCGTCTCTGGGGCCAACGTCCTGACTTTC.

This rearrangement joins TRBV6-1 to TRBJ2-7; 14 bases agree with TRBD2. The germline V gene has CDR1 MNHNS and CDR2 SASEGT. With V trimmed by 5 bases and J by 0 bases, 12 bases remained unmatched. This CDR3 spans 19 amino acids. The CDR3 reads CASSQRLAGGPWISYEQYF. Here the CDR3 DNA reads TGTGCCAGCAGTCAGCGACTAGCGGGAGGGCCATGGATCTCCTACGAGCAGTACTTC.

This clonotype appeared a single time. V is TRBV5-8 and J is TRBJ2-7; TRBD2 is a possible D gene (6 bases). This CDR3 is built from 16 residues. The ends were cut back, 0 bases at V and 1 base at J, with 14 bases in the middle. Germline lookup yields CDR1 SGHTS and CDR2 YDEGEE. CDR3 protein: CASSLDHRGGSYEQYF. CDR3 DNA sequence: TGTGCCAGCAGCTTGGATCACAGAGGAGGGTCCTACGAGCAGTACTTC.

The chain couples TRBV20-1 to TRBJ2-7; no firm D call. Per the germline V gene, CDR1 is DFQATT and CDR2 is SNEGSKA (reference sequence). The ends were cut back, 3 bases at V and 6 bases at J, with 15 bases in the middle. The CDR3 sequence is 13 residues long. For the CDR3, the DNA is TGCAGTGCTAGTAACCCAATGCTTCTCGAGCAGTACTTC. Translated: CSASNPMLLEQYF.

The rearrangement links TRBV20-1 to TRBJ2-7, with 9 bases aligning to TRBD2. Trimming removed 0 bases from V and 3 bases from J; junction bases left unmatched: 6. The V gene's germline CDR1 is DFQATT and CDR2 SNEGSKA (reference sequence). This CDR3 is built from 15 residues. The CDR3 sequence is CSAREIAGVDYEQYF. The CDR3 DNA reads as TGCAGTGCTAGAGAAATAGCGGGGGTGGACTACGAGCAGTACTTC.

The CDR3 spells CSAPETSGPSYEQYF. For the CDR3, the DNA is TGCAGTGCCCCAGAGACTAGCGGGCCTTCCTACGAGCAGTACTTC. This chain joins TRBV20-1 and TRBJ2-7, with TRBD2 matching over 10 bases. The CDR3 covers 15 residues. Unmatched junction bases numbered 9, after V lost 6 bases and J lost 1 base. Germline V gives CDR1 DFQATT, CDR2 SNEGSKA (reference sequence).

V is TRBV4-2 and J is TRBJ2-2; TRBD2 aligns across 13 bases. The V and J ends lost 4 bases and 0 bases, in that order; junction bases with no gene match: 5. This CDR3 is 18 amino acids long. Looked up from germline, CDR1 is LGHNA and CDR2 is YNFKEQ. The CDR3 region is CASSRVTSGGPNTGELFF. The CDR3 DNA follows: TGTGCCAGCAGCCGCGTGACTAGCGGGGGGCCGAACACCGGGGAGCTGTTTTTT.